This T cell receptor beta chain came from a study of shared clonotypes between healthy human individuals. Broader study findings: About 5% of naive CD4 clonotypes were shared across a handful of donors. Memory subsets generally showed smaller estimated richness than naive subsets did. The diversity represented, both genetic and in exposure history, was limited by few donors.

TCRdb's copy holds only in-frame clones and misses some; the assay was immunoSEQ multiplex PCR. The table has 760,000 or so clones, about 96% seen once; the top ten hold about 0.25%. A note on this clone: Its matching antigen is unknown.

CD45RO negativity and positive selection for CCR7 defined naive CD8 cells, a population that excluded terminally differentiated effector memory CD45RA+ cells. In germline, CDR1 is PRHDT, CDR2 FYEKMQ (reference sequence). The CDR3 totals 16 residues. V was cut by 5 bases and J by 0 bases, with 15 bases left in between. Sequenced sample: naive CD8+ T cells sorted from blood. This clonotype originated in a man under 40 in good health. The chain recombines TRBV13 with TRBJ2-3; D remains ambiguous. In DNA, the CDR3 is TGTGCCAGCAGCGAAGGCTGGGGAAGGAGCACAGATACGCAGTATTTT. Its translation: CASSEGWGRSTDTQYF.